The source of this TCR beta chain is a study of post-analysis software for immune sequencing data (dated by TCRdb to 2014 to 2015). About the investigation overall: Recorded disease courses included relapsing-remitting, secondary progressive and progressive-relapsing multiple sclerosis, with some patients lacking subtype annotation. The patient repertoires were compared against some twelve previously published healthy control repertoires obtained from donors aged about 6 to 25 years. A subset of samples was prepared in parallel using single-end sample barcoding, then pooled and co-amplified after Illumina adapter ligation. General conclusions and limits of the study: When samples were clustered directly using the F measure, samples prepared in the same batch co-clustered strongly, which prompted a batch-effect correction. Compared with controls, multiple sclerosis patients had significantly lower normalized Chao1 diversity, a finding suggesting substantial peripheral T-cell clonal expansion. Patients showed significantly higher frequencies than controls for about 5 TRBV segments, among them TRBV5-6, TRBV5-1 and TRBV20-1. The multiple sclerosis patient group was slightly younger than the control group.

The germline V gene (reference sequence) sets CDR1 to LNHNV and CDR2 to YYDKDF. V is cut by 7 bases and J by 7 bases, and the space between the germline ends is 17 bases. There are 14 amino acids in the CDR3, from cysteine to phenylalanine inclusive. The CDR3 DNA has 42 bases and is translated from base 1. To demonstrate the VDJtools post-analysis software, the study profiled TCR beta repertoires from the peripheral blood of 13 young patients with multiple sclerosis. The multiple sclerosis patients were children and adolescents ranging in age from about 6 to 17 years. To prepare the library, PCR was applied. This sample was sequenced with an Illumina HiSeq 2500. Unique molecular identifiers were incorporated into TCR beta cDNA libraries to reduce PCR and sequencing biases. Approximately 500,000 cDNA molecules were obtained per 1 to 10 million input T cells, so each molecule approximated one T cell. The patient libraries were prepared and sequenced with the same protocol used for the earlier healthy control dataset. Samples belonging to the same batch were prepared together, multiplexed and sequenced on a shared HiSeq lane. As for how the authors treated the data: MIGEC was used to process the raw barcoded reads, and molecular identifier groups with only a single read were discarded before consensus assembly and CDR3 extraction. VDJtools was used for post-analysis of the clonotype tables, and diversity was normalized by down-sampling every dataset to the size of the smallest sample. To correct batch-related cross-sample contamination, repertoire overlap clustering matched CDR3 amino acid sequences but not nucleotide sequences. TCRdb reprocessed the public reads (quality trimming at Q25 with fastp, clone calling with MiXCR) and kept in-frame beta chains. Rows are combined by CDR3 protein, so each entry shows the most common genes and DNA. The V and J calls here are based on TCRdb, not the publication. The sample table holds roughly 570,000 distinct CDR3 sequences, of which roughly 34% were seen once. Around 6.1% of the sample lies in the top ten.

This clonotype turned up a few times. Its antigen has not been determined. There are no base qualities to consult, and no much larger clone falls within one base. The sample taken for sequencing was blood. This TCR derives from a girl younger than 18 with multiple sclerosis. Recombination joined TRBV15 with TRBJ2-1, and possibly TRBD1, on 6 matching bases. In nucleotides, the sequence is TGTGCCACCACCGTGTCGACAGGCTGGAATGAGCAGTTCTTC. It translates to CATTVSTGWNEQFF.